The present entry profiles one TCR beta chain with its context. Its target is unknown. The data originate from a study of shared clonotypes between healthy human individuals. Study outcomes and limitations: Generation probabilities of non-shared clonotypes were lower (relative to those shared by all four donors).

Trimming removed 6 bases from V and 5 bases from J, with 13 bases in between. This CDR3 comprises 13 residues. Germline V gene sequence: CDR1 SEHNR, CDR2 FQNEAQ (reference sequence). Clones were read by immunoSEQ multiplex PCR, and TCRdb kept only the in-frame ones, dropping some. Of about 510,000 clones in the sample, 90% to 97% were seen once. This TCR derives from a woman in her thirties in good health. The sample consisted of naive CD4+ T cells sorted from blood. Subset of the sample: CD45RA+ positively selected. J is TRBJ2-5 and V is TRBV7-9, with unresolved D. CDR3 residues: CASSPMWDETQYF. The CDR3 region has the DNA TGTGCCAGCAGTCCGATGTGGGATGAGACCCAGTACTTC.